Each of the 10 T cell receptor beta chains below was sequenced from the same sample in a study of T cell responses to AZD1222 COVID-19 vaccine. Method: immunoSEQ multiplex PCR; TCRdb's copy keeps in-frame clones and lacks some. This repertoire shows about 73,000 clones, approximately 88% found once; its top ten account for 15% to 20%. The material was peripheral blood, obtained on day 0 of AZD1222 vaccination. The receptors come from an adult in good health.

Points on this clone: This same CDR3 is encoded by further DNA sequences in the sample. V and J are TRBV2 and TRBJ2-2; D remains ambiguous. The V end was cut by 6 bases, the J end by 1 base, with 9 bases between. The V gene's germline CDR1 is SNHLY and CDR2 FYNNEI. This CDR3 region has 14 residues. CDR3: CASRWTQNTGELFF. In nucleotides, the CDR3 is TGTGCCAGCAGATGGACCCAGAACACCGGGGAGCTGTTTTTT.

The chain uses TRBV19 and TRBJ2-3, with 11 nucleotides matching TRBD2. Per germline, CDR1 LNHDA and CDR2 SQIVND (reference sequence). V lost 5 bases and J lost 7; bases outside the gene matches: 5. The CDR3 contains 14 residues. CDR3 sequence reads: CASSVTSGANTQYF. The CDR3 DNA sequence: TGTGCCAGTAGTGTGACTAGCGGGGCGAATACGCAGTATTTT.

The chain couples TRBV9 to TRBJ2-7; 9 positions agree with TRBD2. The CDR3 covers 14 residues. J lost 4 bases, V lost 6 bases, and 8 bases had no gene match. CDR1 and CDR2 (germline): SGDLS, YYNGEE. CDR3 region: CASTRDSGSYEQYF. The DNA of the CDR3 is TGTGCCAGCACCCGCGATAGCGGGAGTTACGAGCAGTACTTC.

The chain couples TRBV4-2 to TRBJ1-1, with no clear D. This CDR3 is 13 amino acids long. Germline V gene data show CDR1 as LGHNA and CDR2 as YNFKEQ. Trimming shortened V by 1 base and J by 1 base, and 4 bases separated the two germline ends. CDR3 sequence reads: CASSQAGNTEAFF. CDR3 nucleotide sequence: TGTGCCAGCAGCCAAGCTGGGAACACTGAAGCTTTCTTT.

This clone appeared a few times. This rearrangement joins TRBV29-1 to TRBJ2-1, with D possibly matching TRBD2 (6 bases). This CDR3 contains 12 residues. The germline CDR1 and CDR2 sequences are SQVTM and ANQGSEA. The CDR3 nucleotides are TGCGCGGGATCGAGGGAGAGGGGTGAGCAGTTCTTC. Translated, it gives CAGSRERGEQFF.

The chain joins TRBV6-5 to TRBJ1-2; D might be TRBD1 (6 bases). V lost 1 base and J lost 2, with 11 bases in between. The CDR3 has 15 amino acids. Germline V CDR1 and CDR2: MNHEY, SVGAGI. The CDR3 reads CASSYWAGANYGYTF. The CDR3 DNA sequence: TGTGCCAGCAGTTACTGGGCAGGGGCAAACTATGGCTACACCTTC.

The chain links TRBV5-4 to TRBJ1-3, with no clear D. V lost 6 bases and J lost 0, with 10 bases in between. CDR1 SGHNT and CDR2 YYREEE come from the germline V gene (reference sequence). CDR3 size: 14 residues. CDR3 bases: TGTGCCAGCACCCCAGACATCTCTGGAAACACCATATATTTT. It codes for CASTPDISGNTIYF.

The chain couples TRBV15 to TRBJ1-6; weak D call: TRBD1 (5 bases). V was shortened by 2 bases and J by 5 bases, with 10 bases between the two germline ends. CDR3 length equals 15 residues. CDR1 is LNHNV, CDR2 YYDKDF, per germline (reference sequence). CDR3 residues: CATSRLRGNNSPLHF. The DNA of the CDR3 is TGTGCCACCAGCAGATTACGGGGGAATAATTCACCCCTCCACTTT.

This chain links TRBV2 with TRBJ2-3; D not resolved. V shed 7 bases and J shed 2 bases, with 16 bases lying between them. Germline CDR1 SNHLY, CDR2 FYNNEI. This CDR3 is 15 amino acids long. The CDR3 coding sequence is TGTGCCAGCAAGAAGGCAGCGCGGCCCACAGATACGCAGTATTTT. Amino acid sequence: CASKKAARPTDTQYF.

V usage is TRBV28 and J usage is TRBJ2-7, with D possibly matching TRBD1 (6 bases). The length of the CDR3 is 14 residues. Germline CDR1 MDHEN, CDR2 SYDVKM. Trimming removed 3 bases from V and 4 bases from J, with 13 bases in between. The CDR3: CASSFGLGAYEQYF. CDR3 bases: TGTGCCAGCAGTTTCGGACTGGGGGCATACGAGCAGTACTTC.